Each of the 8 T cell receptor beta chains below was sequenced from the same sample in a study of shared clonotypes between healthy human individuals. Clones were read by immunoSEQ multiplex PCR, and TCRdb kept only the in-frame ones, dropping some. The sample has roughly 1,500,000 clones, about 98.5% seen once. Specimen: naive CD4+ T cells sorted from blood. Subset given: CD45RA+ positively selected. The receptors shown here come from a man aged 30 to 45 in good health.

The rearrangement joins TRBV5-4 to TRBJ2-1; possibly TRBD2 for D (6 bases). CDR1 is SGHNT, CDR2 YYREEE, per germline (reference sequence). The CDR3 runs to 13 residues. The germline V and J ends were trimmed by 2 bases and 10 bases, with 13 bases remaining between them. CDR3 residues: CASSFQTRAEQFF. The CDR3 region has the DNA TGTGCCAGCAGCTTTCAGACTAGAGCGGAGCAGTTCTTC.

The CDR3 coding sequence is TGTGCCAGCTCACCACCGGTAGCGGGAGCGGGTAATGAGCAGTTCTTC. Its translation: CASSPPVAGAGNEQFF. The V call is TRBV18, the J call TRBJ2-1, with 9 bases matching TRBD2. The CDR3 has 16 residues. Germline assignment: CDR1 KGHSH and CDR2 LQKENI. With V trimmed by 0 bases and J by 7 bases, 7 bases remained unmatched.

V and J are TRBV18 and TRBJ1-3; D gene ambiguous. Per the germline V gene, CDR1 is KGHSH and CDR2 is LQKENI. Trimming left V 3 bases short and J 8 bases short, with 8 bases between. This CDR3 is 12 amino acids long. The CDR3 region has the DNA TGTGCCAGCTCACCCCCCTTGGACACCATATATTTT. It codes for CASSPPLDTIYF.

The V gene is TRBV10-3, the J gene TRBJ2-1, with D perhaps TRBD1 or TRBD2 (5 bases each). Germline lookup yields CDR1 ENHRY and CDR2 SYGVKD. V shed 6 bases and J shed 7 bases, with 13 bases lying between them. This CDR3 is 13 amino acids long. The CDR3, as DNA: TGTGCCATCAGGGGGGATCTAGGGAATGAGCAGTTCTTC. Translating it yields CAIRGDLGNEQFF.

The chain links TRBV28 to TRBJ2-1; D gene unclear. Trimming stripped 2 bases from V and 9 bases from J, with 8 bases between. The V gene's germline CDR1 is MDHEN and CDR2 SYDVKM. This CDR3 is 12 amino acids long. The CDR3 nucleotides read TGTGCCAGCAGTTTAGTAGCATTTGAGCAGTTCTTC. It translates to CASSLVAFEQFF.

The rearrangement joins TRBV7-9 to TRBJ1-2; D gene ambiguous. In germline, CDR1 is SEHNR, CDR2 FQNEAQ (reference sequence). V was cut by 2 bases and J by 3 bases, with 7 bases left in between. This CDR3 has 13 residues. The CDR3 here is CASSLLSDYGYTF. In nucleotides, the CDR3 is TGTGCCAGCAGCTTACTATCTGACTATGGCTACACCTTC.

The rearrangement uses TRBV29-1 and TRBJ2-5; D gene ambiguous. The CDR3 covers 13 residues. V lost 8 bases, J lost 1 base, and 14 bases lay in between. Germline values: CDR1 SQVTM, CDR2 ANQGSEA. CDR3 sequence reads: CSSGTATQETQYF. In DNA form, the CDR3 reads TGCAGCTCCGGTACAGCAACCCAAGAGACCCAGTACTTC.

This chain links TRBV7-9 with TRBJ1-2; TRBD1 aligns across 8 bases. The length of the CDR3 is 13 residues. J was trimmed by 4 bases and V by 4 bases; bases with no gene match: 2. The germline V gene has CDR1 SEHNR and CDR2 FQNEAQ (reference sequence). CDR3 in DNA: TGTGCCAGCAGCTCGACAGGGGCCTATGGCTACACCTTC. Its protein is CASSSTGAYGYTF.